This TCR beta chain was obtained from a study of control samples from healthy donors and cancer patients. Germline CDR1 is SGHTA and CDR2 is FQGNSA. After removal of 5 bases from V and 3 bases from J, the junction contained 3 bases not matched to a gene. There are 14 residues in the CDR3. The protocol was immunoSEQ multiplex PCR, while the TCRdb copy is restricted to in-frame clones and leaves out a portion. The sample lists more than 75,000 clones, roughly 80% occurring once. Sequenced material: PBMCs. V gene TRBV7-2 combines with J gene TRBJ2-3, with 9 bases that match TRBD2. The sequence was obtained from a man in his sixties or seventies with lung cancer. DNA for the CDR3: TGTGCCAGCAGCCCCGGACTAGCGACAGATACGCAGTATTTT. This codes for CASSPGLATDTQYF.